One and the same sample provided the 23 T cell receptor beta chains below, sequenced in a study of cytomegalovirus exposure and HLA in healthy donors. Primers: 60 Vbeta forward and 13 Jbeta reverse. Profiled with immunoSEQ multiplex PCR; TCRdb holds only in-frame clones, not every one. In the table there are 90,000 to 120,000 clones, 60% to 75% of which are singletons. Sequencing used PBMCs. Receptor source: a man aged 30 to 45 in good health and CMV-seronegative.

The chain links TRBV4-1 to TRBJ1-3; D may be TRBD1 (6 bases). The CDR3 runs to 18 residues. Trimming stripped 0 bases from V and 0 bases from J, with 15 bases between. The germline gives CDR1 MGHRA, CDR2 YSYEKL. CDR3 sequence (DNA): TGCGCCAGCAGCCAAGAAGCGGGGGGCGCAAGCTCTGGAAACACCATATATTTT. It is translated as CASSQEAGGASSGNTIYF.

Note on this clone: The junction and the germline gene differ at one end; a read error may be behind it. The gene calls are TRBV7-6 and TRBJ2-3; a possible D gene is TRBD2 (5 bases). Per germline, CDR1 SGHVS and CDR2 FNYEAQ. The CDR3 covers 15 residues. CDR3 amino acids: CAGSPEGTTSDTQYF. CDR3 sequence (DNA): TGTGCCGGCAGCCCCGAGGGAACTACTTCAGATACGCAGTATTTT.

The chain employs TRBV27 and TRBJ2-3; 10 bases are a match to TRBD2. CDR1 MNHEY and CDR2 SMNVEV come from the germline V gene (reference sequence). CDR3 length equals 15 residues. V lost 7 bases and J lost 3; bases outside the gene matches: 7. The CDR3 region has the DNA TGTGCCAGCACCTTAGCGGGGGGCGGGACAGATACGCAGTATTTT. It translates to CASTLAGGGTDTQYF.

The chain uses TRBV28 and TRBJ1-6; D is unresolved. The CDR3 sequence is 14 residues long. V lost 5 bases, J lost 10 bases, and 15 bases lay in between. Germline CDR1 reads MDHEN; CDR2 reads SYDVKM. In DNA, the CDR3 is TGTGCCAGCAGTCTCGGTCAGGCCCCATCACCCCTCCACTTT. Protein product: CASSLGQAPSPLHF.

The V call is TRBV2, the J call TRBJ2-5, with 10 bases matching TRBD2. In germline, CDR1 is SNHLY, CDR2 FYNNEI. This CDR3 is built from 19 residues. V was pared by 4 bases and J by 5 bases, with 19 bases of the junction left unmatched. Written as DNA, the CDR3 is TGTGCCAGCAGTGTGTTGGGACGGCGGAGTAGCGGGGGGAAGGAGACCCAGTACTTC. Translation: CASSVLGRRSSGGKETQYF.

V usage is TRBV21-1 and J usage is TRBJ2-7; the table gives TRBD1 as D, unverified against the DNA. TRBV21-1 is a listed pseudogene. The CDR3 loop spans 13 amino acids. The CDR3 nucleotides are TGTGCCAGCGATCATGGCAACTCCTACGAGCAGTACTTC. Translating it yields CASDHGNSYEQYF.

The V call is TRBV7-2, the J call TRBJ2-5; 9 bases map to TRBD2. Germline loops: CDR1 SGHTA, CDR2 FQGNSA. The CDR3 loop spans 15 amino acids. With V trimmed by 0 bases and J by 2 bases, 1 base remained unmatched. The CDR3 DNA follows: TGTGCCAGCAGCTTAGCTGGACTAGCGCAAGAGACCCAGTACTTC. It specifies CASSLAGLAQETQYF. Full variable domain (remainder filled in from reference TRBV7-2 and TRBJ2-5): GAGVSQSPSNKVTEKGKDVELRCDPISGHTALYWYRQSLGQGLEFLIYFQGNSAPDKSGLPSDRFSAERTGGSVSTLTIQRTQQEDSAVYLCASSLAGLAQETQYFGPGTRLLVL.

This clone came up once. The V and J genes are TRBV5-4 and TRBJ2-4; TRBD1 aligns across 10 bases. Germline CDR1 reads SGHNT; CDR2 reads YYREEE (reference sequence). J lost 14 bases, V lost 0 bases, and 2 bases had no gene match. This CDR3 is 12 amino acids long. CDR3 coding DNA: TGTGCCAGCAGCTTGGGACAGGGGGCTGAGTACTTC. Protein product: CASSLGQGAEYF. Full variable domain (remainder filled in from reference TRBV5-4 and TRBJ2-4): ETGVTQSPTHLIKTRGQQVTLRCSSQSGHNTVSWYQQALGQGPQFIFQYYREEENGRGNFPPRFSGLQFPNYSSELNVNALELDDSALYLCASSLGQGAEYFGAGTRLSVL.

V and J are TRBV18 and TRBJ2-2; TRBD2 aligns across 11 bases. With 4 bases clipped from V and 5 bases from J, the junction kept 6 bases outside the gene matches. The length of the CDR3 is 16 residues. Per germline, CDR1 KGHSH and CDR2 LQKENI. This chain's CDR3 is CASSLGLAGDTGELFF. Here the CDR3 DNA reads TGTGCCAGCTCACTTGGACTAGCGGGTGATACCGGGGAGCTGTTTTTT.

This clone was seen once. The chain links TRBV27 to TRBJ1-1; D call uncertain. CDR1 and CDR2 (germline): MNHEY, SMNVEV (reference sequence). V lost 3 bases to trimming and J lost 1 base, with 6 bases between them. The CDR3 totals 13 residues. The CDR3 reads CASSFHRNTEAFF. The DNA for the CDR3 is TGTGCCAGCAGTTTCCACAGGAACACTGAAGCTTTCTTT.

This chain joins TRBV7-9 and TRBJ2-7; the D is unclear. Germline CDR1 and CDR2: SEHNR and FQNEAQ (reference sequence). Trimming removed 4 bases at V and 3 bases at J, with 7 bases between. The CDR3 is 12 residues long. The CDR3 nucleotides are TGTGCCAGCAGCTCGTCCCTCTACGAGCAGTACTTC. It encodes CASSSSLYEQYF. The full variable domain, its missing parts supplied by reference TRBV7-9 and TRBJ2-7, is DTGVSQNPRHKITKRGQNVTFRCDPISEHNRLYWYRQTLGQGPEFLTYFQNEAQLEKSRLLSDRFSAERPKGSFSTLEIQRTEQGDSAMYLCASSSSLYEQYFGPGTRLTVT.

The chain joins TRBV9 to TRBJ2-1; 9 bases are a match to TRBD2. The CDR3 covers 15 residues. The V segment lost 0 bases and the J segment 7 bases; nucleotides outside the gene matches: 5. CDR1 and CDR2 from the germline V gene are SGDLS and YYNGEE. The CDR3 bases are TGTGCCAGCAGCGTAGGGGCGGGAGGGCCAAATGAGCAGTTCTTC. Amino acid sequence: CASSVGAGGPNEQFF.

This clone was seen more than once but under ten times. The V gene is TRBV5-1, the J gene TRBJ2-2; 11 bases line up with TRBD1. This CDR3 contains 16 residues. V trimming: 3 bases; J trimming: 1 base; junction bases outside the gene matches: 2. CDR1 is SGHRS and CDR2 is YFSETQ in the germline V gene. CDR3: CASSWDRGVNTGELFF. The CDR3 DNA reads TGCGCCAGCAGCTGGGACAGGGGGGTGAACACCGGGGAGCTGTTTTTT.

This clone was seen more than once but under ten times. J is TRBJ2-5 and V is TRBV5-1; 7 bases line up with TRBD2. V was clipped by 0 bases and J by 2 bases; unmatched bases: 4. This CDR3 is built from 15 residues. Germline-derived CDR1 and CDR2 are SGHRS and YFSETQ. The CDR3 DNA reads TGCGCCAGCAGCTTGGAGGTGGGGGGGCAAGAGACCCAGTACTTC. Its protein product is CASSLEVGGQETQYF.

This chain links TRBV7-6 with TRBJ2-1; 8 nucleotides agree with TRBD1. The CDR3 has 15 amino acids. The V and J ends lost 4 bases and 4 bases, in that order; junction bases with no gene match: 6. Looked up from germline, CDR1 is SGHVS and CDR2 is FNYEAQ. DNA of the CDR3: TGTGCCAGCAGCTCCGGGACAGGCCCATACAATGAGCAGTTCTTC. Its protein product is CASSSGTGPYNEQFF.

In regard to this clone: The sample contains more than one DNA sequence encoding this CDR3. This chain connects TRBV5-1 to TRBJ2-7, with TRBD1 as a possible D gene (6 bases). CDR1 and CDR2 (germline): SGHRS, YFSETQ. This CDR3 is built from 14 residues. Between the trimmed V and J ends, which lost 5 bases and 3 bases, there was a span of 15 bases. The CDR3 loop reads CASRSGTTFYEQYF. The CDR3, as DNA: TGCGCCAGCAGATCCGGGACAACCTTCTACGAGCAGTACTTC.

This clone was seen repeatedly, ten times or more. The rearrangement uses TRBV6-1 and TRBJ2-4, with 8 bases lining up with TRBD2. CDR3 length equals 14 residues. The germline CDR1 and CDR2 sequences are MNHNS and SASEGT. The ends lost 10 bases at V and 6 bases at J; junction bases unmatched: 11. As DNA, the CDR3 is TGTGCCACCCAACCAGCGGGAGTATTAAACATTCAGTACTTC. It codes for CATQPAGVLNIQYF.

CDR3 in amino acids: CASSERRGPCEAFF. Written as DNA, the CDR3 is TGTGCCAGCAGTGAACGGAGAGGCCCCTGTGAAGCTTTCTTT. The chain employs TRBV2 and TRBJ1-1; D is unresolved. This CDR3 has 14 amino acids. Germline V gene sequence: CDR1 SNHLY, CDR2 FYNNEI. V was shortened by 2 bases and J by 7 bases, with 14 bases between the two germline ends.

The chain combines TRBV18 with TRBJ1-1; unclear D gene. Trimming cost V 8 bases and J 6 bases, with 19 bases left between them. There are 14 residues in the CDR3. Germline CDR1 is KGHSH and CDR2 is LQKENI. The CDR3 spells CASIEGLTDSEAFF. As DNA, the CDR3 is TGTGCCAGCATAGAGGGCCTAACGGATTCTGAAGCTTTCTTT.

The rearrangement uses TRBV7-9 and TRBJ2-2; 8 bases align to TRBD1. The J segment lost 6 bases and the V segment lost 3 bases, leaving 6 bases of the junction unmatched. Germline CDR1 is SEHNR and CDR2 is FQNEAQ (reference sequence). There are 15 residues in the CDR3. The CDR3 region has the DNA TGTGCCAGCAGCTTTATGCAGGGGGCGGCCGGGGAGCTGTTTTTT. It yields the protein CASSFMQGAAGELFF. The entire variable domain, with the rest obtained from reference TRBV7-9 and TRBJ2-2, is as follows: DTGVSQNPRHKITKRGQNVTFRCDPISEHNRLYWYRQTLGQGPEFLTYFQNEAQLEKSRLLSDRFSAERPKGSFSTLEIQRTEQGDSAMYLCASSFMQGAAGELFFGEGSRLTVL.

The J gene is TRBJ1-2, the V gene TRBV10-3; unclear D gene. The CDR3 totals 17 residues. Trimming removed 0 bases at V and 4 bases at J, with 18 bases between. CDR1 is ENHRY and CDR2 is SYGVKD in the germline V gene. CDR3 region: CAISESRSGPSGYGYTF. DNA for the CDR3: TGTGCCATCAGTGAGTCCCGCAGCGGGCCCTCGGGCTATGGCTACACCTTC.

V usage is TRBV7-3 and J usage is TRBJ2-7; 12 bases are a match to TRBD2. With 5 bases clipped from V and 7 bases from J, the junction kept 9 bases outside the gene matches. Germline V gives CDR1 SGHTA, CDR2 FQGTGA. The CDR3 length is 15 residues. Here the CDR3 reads CASSAILAGGDEQYF. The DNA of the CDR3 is TGTGCCAGCAGCGCCATACTAGCGGGGGGAGATGAGCAGTACTTC.

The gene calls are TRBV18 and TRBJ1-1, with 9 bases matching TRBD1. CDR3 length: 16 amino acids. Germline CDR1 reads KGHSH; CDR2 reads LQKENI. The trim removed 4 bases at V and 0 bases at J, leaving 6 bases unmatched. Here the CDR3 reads CASSLGTGTLNTEAFF. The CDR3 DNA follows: TGTGCCAGCTCACTGGGGACAGGGACTTTGAACACTGAAGCTTTCTTT.